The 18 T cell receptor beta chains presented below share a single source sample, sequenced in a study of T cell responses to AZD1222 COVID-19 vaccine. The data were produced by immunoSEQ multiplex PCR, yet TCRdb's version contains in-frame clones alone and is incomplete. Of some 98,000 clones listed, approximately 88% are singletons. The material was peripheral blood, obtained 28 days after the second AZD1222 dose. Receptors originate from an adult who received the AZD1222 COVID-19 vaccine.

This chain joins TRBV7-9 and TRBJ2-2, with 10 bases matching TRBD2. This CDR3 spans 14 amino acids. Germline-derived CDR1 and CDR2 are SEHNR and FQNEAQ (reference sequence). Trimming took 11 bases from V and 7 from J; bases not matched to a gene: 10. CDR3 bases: TGTGCCGGCGAGCGGGAGGGCCGGATCGGGGAGCTGTTTTTT. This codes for CAGEREGRIGELFF.

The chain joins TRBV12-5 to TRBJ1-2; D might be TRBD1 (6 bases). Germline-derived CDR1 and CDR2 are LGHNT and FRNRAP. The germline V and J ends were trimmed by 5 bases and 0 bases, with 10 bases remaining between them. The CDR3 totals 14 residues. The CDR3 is CASGPTGANYGYTF. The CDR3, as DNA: TGTGCTAGTGGTCCGACAGGAGCTAACTATGGCTACACCTTC. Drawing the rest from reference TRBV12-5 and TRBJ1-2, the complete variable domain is DARVTQTPRHKVTEMGQEVTMRCQPILGHNTVFWYRQTMMQGLELLAYFRNRAPLDDSGMPKDRFSAEMPDATLATLKIQPSEPRDSAVYFCASGPTGANYGYTFGSGTRLTVV.

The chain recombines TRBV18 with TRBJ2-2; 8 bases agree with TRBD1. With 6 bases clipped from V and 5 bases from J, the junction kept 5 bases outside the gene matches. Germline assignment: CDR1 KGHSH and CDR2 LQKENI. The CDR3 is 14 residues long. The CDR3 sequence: CASSLTGVTGELFF. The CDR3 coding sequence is TGTGCCAGCTCCCTGACAGGGGTGACCGGGGAGCTGTTTTTT.

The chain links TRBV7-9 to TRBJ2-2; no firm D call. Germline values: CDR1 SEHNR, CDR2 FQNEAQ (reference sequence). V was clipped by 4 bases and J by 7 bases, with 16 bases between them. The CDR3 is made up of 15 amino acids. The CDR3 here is CASSSTYPLGGELFF. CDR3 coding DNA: TGTGCCAGCAGCTCGACCTACCCACTCGGCGGGGAGCTGTTTTTT.

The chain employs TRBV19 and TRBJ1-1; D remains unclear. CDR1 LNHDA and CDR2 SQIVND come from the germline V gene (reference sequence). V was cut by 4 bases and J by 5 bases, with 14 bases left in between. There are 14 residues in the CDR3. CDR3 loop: CASSTGPAGTEAFF. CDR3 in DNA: TGTGCCAGTAGTACCGGACCTGCTGGGACTGAAGCTTTCTTT.

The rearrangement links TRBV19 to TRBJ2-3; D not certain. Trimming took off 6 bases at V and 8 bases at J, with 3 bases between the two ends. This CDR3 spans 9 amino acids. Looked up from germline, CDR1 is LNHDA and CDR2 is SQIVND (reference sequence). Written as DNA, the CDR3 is TGTGCCAGTAGCGGTACGCAGTATTTT. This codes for CASSGTQYF.

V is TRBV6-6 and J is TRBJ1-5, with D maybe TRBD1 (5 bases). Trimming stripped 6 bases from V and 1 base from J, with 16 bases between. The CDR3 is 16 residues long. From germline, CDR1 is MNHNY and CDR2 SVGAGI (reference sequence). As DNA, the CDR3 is TGTGCCAGCAGCCTGCGGGGGGAGGGAAGCAATCAGCCCCAGCATTTT. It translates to CASSLRGEGSNQPQHF.

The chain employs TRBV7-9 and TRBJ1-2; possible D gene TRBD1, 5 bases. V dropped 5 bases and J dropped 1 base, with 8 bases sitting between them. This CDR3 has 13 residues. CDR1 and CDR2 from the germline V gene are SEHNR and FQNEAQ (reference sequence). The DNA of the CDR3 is TGTGCCAGCAGCGTAGACAGTAACTATGGCTACACCTTC. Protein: CASSVDSNYGYTF.

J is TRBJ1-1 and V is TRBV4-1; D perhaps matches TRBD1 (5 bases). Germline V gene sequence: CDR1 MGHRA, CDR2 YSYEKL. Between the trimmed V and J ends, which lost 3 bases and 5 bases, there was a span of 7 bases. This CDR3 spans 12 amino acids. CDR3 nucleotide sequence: TGCGCCAGCAGCCAGAGGGGAACTGAAGCTTTCTTT. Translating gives CASSQRGTEAFF.

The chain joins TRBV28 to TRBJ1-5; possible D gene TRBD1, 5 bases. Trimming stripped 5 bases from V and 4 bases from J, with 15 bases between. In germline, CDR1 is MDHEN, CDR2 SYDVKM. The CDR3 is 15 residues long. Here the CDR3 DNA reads TGTGCCAGCAGTCCGCGGATCAGGGCGAATCAGCCCCAGCATTTT. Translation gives CASSPRIRANQPQHF.

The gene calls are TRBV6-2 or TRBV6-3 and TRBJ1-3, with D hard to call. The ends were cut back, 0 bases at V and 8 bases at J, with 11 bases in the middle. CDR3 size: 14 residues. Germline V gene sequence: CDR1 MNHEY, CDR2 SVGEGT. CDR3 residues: CASSYSAGHDTIYF. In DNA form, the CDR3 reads TGTGCCAGCAGTTACTCGGCAGGCCACGACACCATATATTTT.

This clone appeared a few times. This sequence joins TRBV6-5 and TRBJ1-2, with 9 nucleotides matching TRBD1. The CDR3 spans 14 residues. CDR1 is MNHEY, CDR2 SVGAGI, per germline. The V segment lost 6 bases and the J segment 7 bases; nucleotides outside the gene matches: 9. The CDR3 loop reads CASRTGGEEGGYTF. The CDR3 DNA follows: TGTGCCAGCAGAACAGGGGGCGAGGAGGGTGGCTACACCTTC.

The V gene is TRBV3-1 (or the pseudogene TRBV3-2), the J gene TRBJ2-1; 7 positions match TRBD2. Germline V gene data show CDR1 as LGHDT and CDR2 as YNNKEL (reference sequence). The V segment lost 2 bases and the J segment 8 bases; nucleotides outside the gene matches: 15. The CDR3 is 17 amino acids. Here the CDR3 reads CASSQKGTRREFDEQFF. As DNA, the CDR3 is TGTGCCAGCAGCCAAAAGGGGACCCGGCGGGAGTTCGATGAGCAGTTCTTC.

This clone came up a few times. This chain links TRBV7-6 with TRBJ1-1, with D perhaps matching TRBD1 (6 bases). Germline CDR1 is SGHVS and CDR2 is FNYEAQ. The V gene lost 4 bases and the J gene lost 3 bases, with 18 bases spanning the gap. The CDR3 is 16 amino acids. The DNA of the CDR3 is TGTGCCAGCAGCTGGAACCCCGGGACAACAGACACTGAAGCTTTCTTT. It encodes CASSWNPGTTDTEAFF.

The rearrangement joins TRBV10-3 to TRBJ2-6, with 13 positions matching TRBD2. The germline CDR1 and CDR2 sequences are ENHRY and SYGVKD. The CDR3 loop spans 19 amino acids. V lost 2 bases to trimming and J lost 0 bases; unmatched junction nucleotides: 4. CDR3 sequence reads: CAISEPWTSGSSGANVLTF. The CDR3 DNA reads TGTGCCATCAGTGAGCCCTGGACTAGCGGGAGCTCTGGGGCCAACGTCCTGACTTTC.

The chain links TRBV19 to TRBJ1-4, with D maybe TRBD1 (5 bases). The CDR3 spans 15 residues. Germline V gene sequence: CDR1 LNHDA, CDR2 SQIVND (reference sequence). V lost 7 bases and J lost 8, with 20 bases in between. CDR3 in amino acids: CASTGWSTAGEKLFF. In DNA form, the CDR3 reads TGTGCCAGTACAGGTTGGAGTACAGCAGGGGAAAAACTGTTTTTT.

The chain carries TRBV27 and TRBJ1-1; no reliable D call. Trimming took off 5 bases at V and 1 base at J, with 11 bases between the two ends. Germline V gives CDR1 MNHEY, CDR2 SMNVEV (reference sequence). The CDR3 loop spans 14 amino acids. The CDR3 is CASSEATWNTEAFF. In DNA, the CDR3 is TGTGCCAGCAGTGAGGCCACCTGGAACACTGAAGCTTTCTTT.

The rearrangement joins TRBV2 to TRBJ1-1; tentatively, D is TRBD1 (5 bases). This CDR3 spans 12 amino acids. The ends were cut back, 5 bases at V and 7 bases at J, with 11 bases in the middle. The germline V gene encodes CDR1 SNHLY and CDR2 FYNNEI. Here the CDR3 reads CASSQDSDEAFF. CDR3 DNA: TGTGCCAGCAGTCAAGACAGTGATGAAGCTTTCTTT.